Sequencing of this T cell receptor (beta chain) was carried out in a study of control samples from healthy donors and cancer patients. The germline CDR1 and CDR2 sequences are SGHAT and FQDESV (reference sequence). Trimming cost V 4 bases and J 9 bases; bases outside gene matches: 11. CDR3 length: 15 residues. Using immunoSEQ multiplex PCR, the repertoire was profiled, and TCRdb retains in-frame clones only, with some absent. The table lists some 130,000 clones, over 75% of them singletons. V usage is TRBV11-1 and J usage is TRBJ2-1; TRBD2 agrees at 8 bases. This clonotype originated in a man younger than 35 in good health. Material: blood. CDR3 sequence (DNA): TGTGCCAGCAGCTCCCCCGGACGGGGGGGCGGTGAGCAGTTCTTC. Translating gives CASSSPGRGGGEQFF.